This T cell receptor (beta chain) emerged from a study of cytomegalovirus exposure and HLA in healthy donors. Notes on the study in general: TCR beta V segments were, for the most part, productive about 87% or about 30% of the time in an earlier analysis. Several top significant clusters appeared, in a later analysis, to be linked to common viral pathogens. The Asian-associated ancestry cluster reportedly had fewer N-insertions than the approximately 670-donor mean in a later analysis.

About this clone: Its antigen is undetermined.

The primer mix had 60 Vbeta and 13 Jbeta primers. Generated by immunoSEQ multiplex PCR, the TCRdb table keeps only in-frame clones and is missing some. The table lists 150,000 to 200,000 clones, over 70% of them singletons. There are 13 residues in the CDR3. J lost 7 bases, V lost 10 bases, and 7 bases had no gene match. Germline-derived CDR1 and CDR2 are ENHRY and SYGVKD. The material sequenced was PBMCs. The rearrangement links TRBV10-3 to TRBJ2-5, with TRBD2 matching over 12 bases. The clonotype was recovered from a woman in her thirties or forties in good health and CMV-seronegative. For the CDR3, the DNA is TGTGCCAGTCGACTAGCGGGAGAGGGGACCCAGTACTTC. Translation: CASRLAGEGTQYF.